This T cell receptor beta chain was captured by sequencing in a study of blood T cell repertoires in COVID-19. In the study overall: COVID-19 samples collected from the United States, Italy and Spain covered acute and convalescent phases.

As handled by the study authors: Reference gene primer amplification gave estimated nucleated cell counts. Sequencing was performed with immunoSEQ multiplex PCR; in TCRdb, only in-frame clones are kept and a portion is missing. From that table come the V and J calls and clone size; the DNA was used to work out D and trimming. The sample has about 180,000 clones, 70% to 90% seen once. This clone was counted only a few times. The CDR3 is 14 residues long. The germline CDR1 and CDR2 sequences are SNHLY and FYNNEI. Trimming stripped 8 bases from V and 5 bases from J, with 16 bases between. This rearrangement joins TRBV2 to TRBJ2-1, with D possibly TRBD2 on 5 matching bases. The receptor was isolated from a man between 18 and 29 years old who had recovered from COVID-19. Specimen: peripheral blood. The CDR3 DNA is TGTGCCAGCTCCTTAGAGGGTGCGGACAATGAGCAGTTCTTC. It specifies CASSLEGADNEQFF.